This TCR beta chain was sequenced for a study of cytomegalovirus exposure and HLA in healthy donors. CDR3 size: 15 residues. Germline trimming cut 4 bases from V and 7 bases from J; bases unmatched to any gene: 10. Germline-derived CDR1 and CDR2 are MNHEY and SVGAGI. Study conclusions and caveats: Across donors, most TCRs were seen rarely, yet some public ones were widespread. With high specificity and sensitivity, the classifier reportedly diagnosed cytomegalovirus status.

The count of this clone is one. Antigen unknown. The protocol was immunoSEQ multiplex PCR, while the TCRdb copy is restricted to in-frame clones and leaves out a portion. The data contain about 240,000 clones, 70% to 90% of them singletons. The sample comprised PBMCs. This TCR was sampled from a woman in her 30s in good health and CMV-seropositive. The V gene is TRBV6-5, the J gene TRBJ2-7; TRBD2 agrees at 10 bases. This CDR3 is CASSSLVAGGWEQYF. CDR3 in DNA: TGTGCCAGCAGTTCCTTAGTAGCGGGAGGATGGGAGCAGTACTTC.